Listed below are T cell receptor beta chains from one sample, sequenced in a study of T-cell memory formation after mild COVID-19. Via MiXCR, TCRdb re-called the 5' RACE reads, giving one row per CDR3 protein. The sample consists of roughly 250,000 distinct CDR3 sequences, 16% of them appearing once. What was sequenced was PBMCs or a T cell subset sorted from them (not recorded which). The receptors were sampled from a man aged 18 to 29 who had mild COVID-19 (a few samples of this study predate the infection). Cell type and time point are not known. The CDR3 runs from the conserved cysteine through the conserved F or W. D genes are given only for firm matches. Clone size is given for some rows only: seen once, a few or many times, or a class if the clone is expanded.

clone_size d_call j_call v_call cdr3_aa cdr3_nt
NA TRBD2 TRBJ2-1 TRBV24-1 CATEGLAGGLHEQFF TGTGCCACGGAGGGACTAGCGGGGGGGCTGCATGAGCAGTTCTTC
few NA TRBJ1-3 TRBV5-4 CASSGGQPNSGNTIYF TGTGCCAGCAGCGGAGGACAGCCAAACTCTGGAAACACCATATATTTT
NA TRBD1 TRBJ2-2 TRBV24-1 CATSDLTGATGELFF TGTGCCACCAGTGACCTGACAGGGGCCACCGGGGAGCTGTTTTTT
NA TRBD2 TRBJ2-1 TRBV7-2 CASSLVPGGPYEQFF TGTGCCAGCAGCTTAGTCCCGGGGGGGCCCTATGAGCAGTTCTTC
NA NA TRBJ1-1 TRBV6-6 CASSYRVAGTEAFF TGTGCCAGCAGTTATCGGGTAGCGGGGACTGAAGCTTTCTTT
few NA TRBJ1-3 TRBV4-1 CASSQEGRGTIYF TGCGCCAGCAGCCAAGAGGGACGTGGCACCATATATTTT
few TRBD1 TRBJ1-2 TRBV12-3/TRBV12-4 CASSLGGGAGYTF TGTGCCAGCAGTTTAGGAGGGGGCGCTGGCTACACCTTC
many NA TRBJ2-2 TRBV7-2 CASSLATANTGELFF TGTGCCAGCAGCTTAGCTACAGCGAACACCGGGGAGCTGTTTTTT
few NA TRBJ2-1 TRBV12-3/TRBV12-4 CASSSRSSYNEQFF TGTGCCAGCAGTAGTAGGAGCTCCTACAATGAGCAGTTCTTC
NA NA TRBJ2-1 TRBV29-1 CSARPSSYNEQFF TGCAGCGCCCGACCCTCCTCCTACAATGAGCAGTTCTTC
many NA TRBJ2-2 TRBV7-2 CASSLRTANTGELFF TGTGCCAGCAGCCTCCGGACAGCGAACACCGGGGAGCTGTTTTTT
NA NA TRBJ2-3 TRBV2 CASSEASRSDTQYF TGTGCCAGCAGTGAAGCTAGCAGGTCAGATACGCAGTATTTT